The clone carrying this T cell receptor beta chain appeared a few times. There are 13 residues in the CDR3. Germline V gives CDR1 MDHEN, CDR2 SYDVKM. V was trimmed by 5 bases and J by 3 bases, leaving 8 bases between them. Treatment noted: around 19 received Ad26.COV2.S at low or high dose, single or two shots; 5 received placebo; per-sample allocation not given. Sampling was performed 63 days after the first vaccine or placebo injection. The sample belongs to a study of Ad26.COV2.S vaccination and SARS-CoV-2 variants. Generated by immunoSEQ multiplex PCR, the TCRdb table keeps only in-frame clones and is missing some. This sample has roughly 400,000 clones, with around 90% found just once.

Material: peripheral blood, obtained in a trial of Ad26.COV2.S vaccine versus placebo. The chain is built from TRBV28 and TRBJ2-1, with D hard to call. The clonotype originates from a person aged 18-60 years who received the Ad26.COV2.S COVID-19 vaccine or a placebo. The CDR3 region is CASSEIFYNEQFF. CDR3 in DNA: TGTGCCAGCAGTGAGATATTCTACAATGAGCAGTTCTTC.